Sequencing of this T cell receptor (beta chain) was carried out in a study of T-cell memory formation after mild COVID-19. The germline V and J ends were trimmed by 5 bases and 9 bases, with 14 bases remaining between them. CDR1 is MNHEY, CDR2 SVGEGT, per germline. This CDR3 region has 13 residues. Notes on the study in general: Contracting CD4+ clones were located mainly in CM and EM, and CD8+ clones in EMRA.

This clonotype was observed a few times. Its antigen is unidentified. MiXCR, run by TCRdb on the 5' RACE reads, gives a single entry per CDR3 protein. The top ten clones hold around 8.8% of a sample with 400,000 to 500,000 distinct CDR3 sequences, 24% of them seen once. This sequence originates from an adult woman who had mild COVID-19 (a few samples of this study predate the infection). Cell type and time point are not known. The chain uses TRBV6-2 or TRBV6-3 and TRBJ2-1; D call uncertain. Sequencing was done on a sample of PBMCs or a T cell subset sorted from them (not recorded which). The DNA of the CDR3 is TGTGCCAGCAGTCCAACTGACTGGGGTGAGCAGTTCTTC. This encodes CASSPTDWGEQFF.